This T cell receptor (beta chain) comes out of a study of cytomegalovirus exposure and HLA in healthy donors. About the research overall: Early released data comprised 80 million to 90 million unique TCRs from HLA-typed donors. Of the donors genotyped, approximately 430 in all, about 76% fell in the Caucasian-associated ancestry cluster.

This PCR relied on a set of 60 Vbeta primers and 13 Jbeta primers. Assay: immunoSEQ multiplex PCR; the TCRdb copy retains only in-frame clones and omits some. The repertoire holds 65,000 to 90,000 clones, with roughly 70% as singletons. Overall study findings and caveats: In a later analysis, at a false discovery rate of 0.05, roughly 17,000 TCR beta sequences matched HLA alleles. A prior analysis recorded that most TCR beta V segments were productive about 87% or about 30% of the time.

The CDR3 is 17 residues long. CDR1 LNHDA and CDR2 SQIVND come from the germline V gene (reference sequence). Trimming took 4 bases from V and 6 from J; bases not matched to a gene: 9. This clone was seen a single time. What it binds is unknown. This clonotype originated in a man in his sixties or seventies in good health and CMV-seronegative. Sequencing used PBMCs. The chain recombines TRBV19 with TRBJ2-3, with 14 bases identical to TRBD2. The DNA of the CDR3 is TGTGCCAGTAGTAGAAAGGGACTAGCGGGAGATACTGATACGCAGTATTTT. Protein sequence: CASSRKGLAGDTDTQYF.